This T cell receptor (beta chain) derives from a study of tumor-infiltrating lymphocytes in primary liver carcinoma. The overall study: Samples returned roughly 3.65 to 7.13 million productive TCRbeta reads, a yield that was similar across tissue types.

Between about 20 and 30 mg of unsorted bulk tissue served as the source from which RNA and DNA were co-extracted. Chronic HBV infection was present in the patients, who were treatment-naive. Total RNA (roughly 530 ng) served as template for TCR beta cDNA synthesis primed by a constant-region primer. Generation of the TCR beta libraries relied on three nested multiplex PCR rounds using slightly modified ARM-PCR. TRBV1-TRBV30 forward and Cbeta reverse primers drove the first two roughly 10-cycle rounds. MiXCR was run by TCRdb on the multiplex PCR reads, yielding one entry per CDR3 protein. Of around 100,000 distinct CDR3 sequences listed, about 70% are singletons. The CDR3 contains 16 residues. From germline, CDR1 is SGHAT and CDR2 FQNNGV. J was trimmed by 4 bases and V by 7 bases; bases with no gene match: 14.

The TCR was taken from a woman aged 55-75 years with primary liver carcinoma and hepatitis B virus infection. The chain combines TRBV11-2 with TRBJ2-3; 7 bases agree with TRBD2. Sequencing was carried out using liver tumor tissue from sampling region 5. Subset given: tumor region T5, tumor centre. CDR3 nucleotides: TGTGCCAGCAAGTTGTTCACAGCGGGAAAGGCAGATACGCAGTATTTT. This sequence encodes CASKLFTAGKADTQYF.